The clone carrying this TCR beta chain was seen once. A junction end diverges from the germline sequence, so it may reflect a read error. The record originates from a study of tumor and adjacent non-tumor tissue in lung cancer. CDR3 size: 18 residues. CDR1 and CDR2 (germline): SGHAT, FQNNGV. No cell sorting was done before RNA was extracted from the tissue. This non-tumor lung sample came from over 3 cm beyond the tumor edge. Three rounds of nested PCR, following a modified ARM-PCR protocol, produced the TCRbeta library. TCRdb passed the multiplex PCR reads through MiXCR, listing each CDR3 protein once. The sample carries more than 75,000 distinct CDR3 sequences, roughly 80% recorded once.

The sequence derives from a man in his fifties or sixties with small cell lung cancer. The chain uses TRBV11-2 and TRBJ2-1, with 7 bases aligning to TRBD2. The sequencing input was distant non-tumor lung tissue. The CDR3 reads CASSLGVSGGYYYNEQLF. The CDR3, as DNA: TGTGCCAGTAGCTTAGGAGTATCGGGAGGCTACTACTACAATGAGCAGCTCTTC.